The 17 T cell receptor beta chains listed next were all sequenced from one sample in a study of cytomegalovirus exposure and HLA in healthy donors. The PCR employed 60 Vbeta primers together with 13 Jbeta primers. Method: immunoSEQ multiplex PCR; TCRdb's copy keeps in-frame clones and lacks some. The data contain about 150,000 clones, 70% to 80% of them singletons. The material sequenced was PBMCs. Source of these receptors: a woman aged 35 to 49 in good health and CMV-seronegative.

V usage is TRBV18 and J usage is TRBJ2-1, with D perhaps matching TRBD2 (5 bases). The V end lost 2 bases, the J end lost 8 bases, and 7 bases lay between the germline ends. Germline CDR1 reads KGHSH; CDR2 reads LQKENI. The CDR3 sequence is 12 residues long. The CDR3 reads CASSPFGDEQFF. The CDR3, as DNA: TGTGCCAGCTCACCATTCGGGGATGAGCAGTTCTTC.

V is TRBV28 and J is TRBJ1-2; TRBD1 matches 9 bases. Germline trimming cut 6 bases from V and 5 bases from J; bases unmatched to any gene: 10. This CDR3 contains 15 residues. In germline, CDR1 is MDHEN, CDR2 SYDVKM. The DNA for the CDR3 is TGTGCCAGCAGCGAAACAGGGGGCCCGGGGTATGGCTACACCTTC. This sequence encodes CASSETGGPGYGYTF.

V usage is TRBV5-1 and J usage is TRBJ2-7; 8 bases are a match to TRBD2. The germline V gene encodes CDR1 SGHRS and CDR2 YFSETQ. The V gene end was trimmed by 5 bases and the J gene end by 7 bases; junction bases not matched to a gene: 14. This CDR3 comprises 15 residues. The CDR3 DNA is TGCGCCAGCAGAATGTCGGGGGGGAACCTTTTAGAGCAGTACTTC. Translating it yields CASRMSGGNLLEQYF. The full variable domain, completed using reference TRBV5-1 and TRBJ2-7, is KAGVTQTPRYLIKTRGQQVTLSCSPISGHRSVSWYQQTPGQGLQFLFEYFSETQRNKGNFPGRFSGRQFSNSRSEMNVSTLELGDSALYLCASRMSGGNLLEQYFGPGTRLTVT.

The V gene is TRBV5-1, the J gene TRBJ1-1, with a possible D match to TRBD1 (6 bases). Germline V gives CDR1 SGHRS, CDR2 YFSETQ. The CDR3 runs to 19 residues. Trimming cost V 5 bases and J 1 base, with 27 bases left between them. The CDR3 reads CASRPFSTGKVAGNTEAFF. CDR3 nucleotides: TGCGCCAGCAGACCATTCTCGACAGGTAAAGTAGCCGGGAACACTGAAGCTTTCTTT.

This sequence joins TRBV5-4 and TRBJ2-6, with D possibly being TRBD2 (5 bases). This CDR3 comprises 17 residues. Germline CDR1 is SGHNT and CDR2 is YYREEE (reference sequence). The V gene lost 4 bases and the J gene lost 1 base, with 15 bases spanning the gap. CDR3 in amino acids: CASSRGGLTSGANVLTF. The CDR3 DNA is TGTGCCAGCAGCCGAGGAGGTTTAACATCTGGGGCCAACGTCCTGACTTTC.

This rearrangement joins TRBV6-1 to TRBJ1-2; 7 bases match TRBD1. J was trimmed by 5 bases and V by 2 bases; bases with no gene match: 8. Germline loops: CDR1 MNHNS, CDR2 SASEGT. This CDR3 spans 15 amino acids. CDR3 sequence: CASSERVGGAYGYTF. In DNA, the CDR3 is TGTGCCAGCAGTGAAAGAGTAGGGGGCGCGTATGGCTACACCTTC.

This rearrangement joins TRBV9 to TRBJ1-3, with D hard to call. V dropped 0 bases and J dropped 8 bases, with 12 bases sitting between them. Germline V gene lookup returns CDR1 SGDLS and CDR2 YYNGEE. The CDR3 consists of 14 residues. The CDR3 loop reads CASSVGAIQDTIYF. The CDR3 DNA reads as TGTGCCAGCAGCGTAGGGGCCATTCAAGACACCATATATTTT.

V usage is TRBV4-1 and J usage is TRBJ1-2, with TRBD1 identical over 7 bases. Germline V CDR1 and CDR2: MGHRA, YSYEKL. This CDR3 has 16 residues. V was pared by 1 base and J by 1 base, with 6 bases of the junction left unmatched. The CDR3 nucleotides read TGCGCCAGCAGCCAAGGGTGGGACAGTAGTAACTATGGCTACACCTTC. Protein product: CASSQGWDSSNYGYTF.

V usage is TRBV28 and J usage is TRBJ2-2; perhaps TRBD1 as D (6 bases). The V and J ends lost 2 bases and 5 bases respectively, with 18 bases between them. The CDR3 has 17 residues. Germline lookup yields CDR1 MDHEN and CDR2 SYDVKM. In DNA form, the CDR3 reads TGTGCCAGCAGTTTACAGTCTGGGGGCTCTTTGACCGGGGAGCTGTTTTTT. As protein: CASSLQSGGSLTGELFF.

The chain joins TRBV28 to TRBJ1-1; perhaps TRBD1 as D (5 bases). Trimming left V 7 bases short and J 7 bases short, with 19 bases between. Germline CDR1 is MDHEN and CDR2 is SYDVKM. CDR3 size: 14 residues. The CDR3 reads CASTQPGGGFEAFF. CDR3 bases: TGTGCCAGCACGCAGCCCGGGGGGGGGTTTGAAGCTTTCTTT.

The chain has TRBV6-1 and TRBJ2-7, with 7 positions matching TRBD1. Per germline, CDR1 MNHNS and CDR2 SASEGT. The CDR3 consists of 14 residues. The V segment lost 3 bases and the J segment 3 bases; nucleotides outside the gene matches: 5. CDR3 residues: CASSDIGGHYEQYF. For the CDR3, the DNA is TGTGCCAGCAGTGATATAGGGGGCCACTACGAGCAGTACTTC.

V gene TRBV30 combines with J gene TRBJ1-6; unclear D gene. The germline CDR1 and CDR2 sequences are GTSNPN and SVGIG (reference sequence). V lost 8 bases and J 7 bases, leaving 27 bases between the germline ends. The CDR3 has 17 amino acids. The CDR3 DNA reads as TGTGCCCCAGCCCTTACTCGTAGGGAGGGTCGGAATTCACCCCTCCACTTT. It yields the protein CAPALTRREGRNSPLHF.

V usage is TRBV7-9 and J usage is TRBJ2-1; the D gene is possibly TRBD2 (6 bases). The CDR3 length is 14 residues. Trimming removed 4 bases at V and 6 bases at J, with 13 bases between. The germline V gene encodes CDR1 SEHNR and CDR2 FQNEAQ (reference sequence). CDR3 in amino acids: CASSSQLAANEQFF. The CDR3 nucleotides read TGTGCCAGCAGCTCGCAACTAGCTGCCAATGAGCAGTTCTTC. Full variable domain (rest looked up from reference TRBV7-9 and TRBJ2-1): DTGVSQNPRHKITKRGQNVTFRCDPISEHNRLYWYRQTLGQGPEFLTYFQNEAQLEKSRLLSDRFSAERPKGSFSTLEIQRTEQGDSAMYLCASSSQLAANEQFFGPGTRLTVL.

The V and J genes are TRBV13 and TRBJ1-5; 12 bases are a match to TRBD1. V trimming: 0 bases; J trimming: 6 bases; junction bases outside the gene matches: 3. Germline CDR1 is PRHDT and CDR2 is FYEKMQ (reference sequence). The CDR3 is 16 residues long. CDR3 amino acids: CASSLGGTGGLQPQHF. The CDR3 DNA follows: TGTGCCAGCAGCTTAGGAGGGACAGGGGGCCTTCAGCCCCAGCATTTT. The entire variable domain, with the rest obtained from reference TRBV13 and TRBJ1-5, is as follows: AAGVIQSPRHLIKEKRETATLKCYPIPRHDTVYWYQQGPGQDPQFLISFYEKMQSDKGSIPDRFSAQQFSDYHSELNMSSLELGDSALYFCASSLGGTGGLQPQHFGDGTRLSIL.

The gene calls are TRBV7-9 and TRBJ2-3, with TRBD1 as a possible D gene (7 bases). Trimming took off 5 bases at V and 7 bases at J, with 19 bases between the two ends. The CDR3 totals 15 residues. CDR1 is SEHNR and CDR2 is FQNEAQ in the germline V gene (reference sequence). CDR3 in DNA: TGTGCCAGCAGCCAGGAGGGGGCTGCACAATATACGCAGTATTTT. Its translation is CASSQEGAAQYTQYF. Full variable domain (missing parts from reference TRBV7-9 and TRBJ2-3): DTGVSQNPRHKITKRGQNVTFRCDPISEHNRLYWYRQTLGQGPEFLTYFQNEAQLEKSRLLSDRFSAERPKGSFSTLEIQRTEQGDSAMYLCASSQEGAAQYTQYFGPGTRLTVL.

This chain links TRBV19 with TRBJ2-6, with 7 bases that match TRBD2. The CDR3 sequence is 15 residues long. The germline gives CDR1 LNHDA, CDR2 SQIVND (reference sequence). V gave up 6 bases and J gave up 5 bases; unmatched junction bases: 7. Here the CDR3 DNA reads TGTGCCAGTAGGGATCGGGGAGGGAGGGCCAACGTCCTGACTTTC. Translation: CASRDRGGRANVLTF.

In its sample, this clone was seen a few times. This CDR3 reads CASSVGAGGHNEQFF. The CDR3 DNA sequence: TGTGCCAGCAGCGTTGGGGCGGGGGGGCACAATGAGCAGTTCTTC. The chain recombines TRBV9 with TRBJ2-1; TRBD2 agrees at 9 bases. CDR1 is SGDLS and CDR2 is YYNGEE in the germline V gene. This CDR3 comprises 15 residues. V gave up 2 bases and J gave up 5 bases; unmatched junction bases: 5.